This T cell receptor (beta chain) was sequenced for a study of T-cell memory formation after mild COVID-19. Study-level information: TCR clustering was largely donor specific. Study conclusions and caveats: Memory from before infection featured some responding clones, which suggests cross-reactive memory joined. Among CD4+ contracting clones, most were CM and EM, and CD8+ ones EMRA.

Constant-segment-primed 5'RACE gave TCR alpha and TCR beta cDNA libraries with sample barcodes and UMIs. TCRdb recomputed calls from the 5' RACE reads with MiXCR, one row per CDR3 protein. This repertoire shows more than 150,000 distinct CDR3 sequences, approximately 18% found once; its top ten account for roughly 3.7%. Concerning this clonotype itself: The antigen remains undetermined.

The CDR3 totals 15 residues. J gave up 1 base and V 5 bases, and 6 bases lay outside the gene matches. CDR1 is SGHTA, CDR2 FQGNSA, per germline. The origin of this receptor is a man aged 18-30 years who had mild COVID-19 (a few samples of this study predate the infection). Cell type and time point are not known. The gene calls are TRBV7-2 and TRBJ1-1; 8 nucleotides agree with TRBD1. Sequencing was performed on PBMCs or a T cell subset sorted from them (not recorded which). The CDR3 nucleotides are TGTGCCAGCAGCCCGCACGGGACAGGGAACACTGAAGCTTTCTTT. Protein: CASSPHGTGNTEAFF.